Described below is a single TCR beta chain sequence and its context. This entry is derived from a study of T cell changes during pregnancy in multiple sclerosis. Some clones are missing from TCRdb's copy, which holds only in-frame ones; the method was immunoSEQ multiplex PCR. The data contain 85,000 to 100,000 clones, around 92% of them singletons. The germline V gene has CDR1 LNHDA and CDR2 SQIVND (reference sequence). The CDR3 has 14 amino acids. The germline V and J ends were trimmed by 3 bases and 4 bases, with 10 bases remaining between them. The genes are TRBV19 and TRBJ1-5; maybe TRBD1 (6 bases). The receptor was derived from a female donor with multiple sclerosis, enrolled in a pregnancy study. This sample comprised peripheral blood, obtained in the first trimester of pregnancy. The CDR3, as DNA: TGTGCCAGTAGTATTCCAGGGGAGAATCAGCCCCAGCATTTT. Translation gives CASSIPGENQPQHF.